Included here is one T cell receptor (beta chain) sequence, with context. Original methodology: Cell counts per sample came from amplifying reference gene primers. Produced via immunoSEQ multiplex PCR; TCRdb's table is partial and in-frame only. Clonal size and the V and J genes are those of that table, whereas D and trimming came from the DNA. Of tens of thousands of clones in the sample, 80% are singletons; the top ten hold 15% to 20%. The V gene's germline CDR1 is LNHNV and CDR2 YYDKDF (reference sequence). The V and J ends lost 0 bases and 10 bases, in that order; junction bases with no gene match: 5. This CDR3 region has 13 residues. This sample stems from a study of blood T cell repertoires in COVID-19. Study as a whole: Samples of COVID-19 (acute and convalescent) were obtained from the United States, Italy and Spain. In each case, the material was cDNA or gDNA derived from T cells, B-cell-depleted T cells, or PBMCs.

The V call is TRBV15, the J call TRBJ2-7, with 8 nucleotides matching TRBD1. Specimen: peripheral blood. The source is a woman older than 75 with acute or convalescent COVID-19. The CDR3 DNA is TGTGCCACCAGCAGAGATAAAGGACAGGGACAGTACTTC. It codes for CATSRDKGQGQYF.